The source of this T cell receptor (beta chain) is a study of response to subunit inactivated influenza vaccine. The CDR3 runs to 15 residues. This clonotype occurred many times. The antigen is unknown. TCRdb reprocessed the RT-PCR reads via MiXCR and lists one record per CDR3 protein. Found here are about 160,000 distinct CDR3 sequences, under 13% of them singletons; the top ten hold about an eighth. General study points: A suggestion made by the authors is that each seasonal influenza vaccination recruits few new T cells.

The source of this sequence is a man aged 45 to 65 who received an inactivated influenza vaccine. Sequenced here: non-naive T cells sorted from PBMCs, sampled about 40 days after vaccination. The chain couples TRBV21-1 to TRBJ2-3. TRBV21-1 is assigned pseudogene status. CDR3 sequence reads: CASSRKRGNTDTQYF. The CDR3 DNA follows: TGTGCCAGCAGCAGGAAGCGGGGGAACACAGATACGCAGTATTTT.